This passage covers 29 T cell receptor beta chains from one sample sequenced in a study of blood T cell repertoires in COVID-19. The assay was immunoSEQ multiplex PCR, and TCRdb's table has in-frame clones only and misses some. The data show some 150,000 clones, with roughly four fifths seen just once and over 9% held by the top ten. Sequencing was performed on PBMCs or T cells enriched from blood (not recorded which). These receptors were obtained from a man between 45 and 60 years old who had recovered from COVID-19.

This clone was observed a few times. V usage is TRBV14 and J usage is TRBJ2-3; 9 bases match TRBD1. This CDR3 spans 15 amino acids. Germline V gives CDR1 SGHDN, CDR2 FVKESK. V shed 4 bases, J shed 1 base, and the junction held 3 bases outside the gene matches. This CDR3 reads CASSLRDRGTDTQYF. In DNA, the CDR3 is TGTGCCAGCAGCCTACGGGACAGGGGCACAGATACGCAGTATTTT.

V and J are TRBV30 and TRBJ1-3; 7 positions agree with TRBD1. Germline CDR1 is GTSNPN and CDR2 is SVGIG (reference sequence). With 2 bases clipped from V and 4 bases from J, the junction kept 8 bases outside the gene matches. The CDR3 is 15 residues long. The CDR3: CAWSLGQSFGNTIYF. The CDR3 nucleotides are TGTGCCTGGAGTCTGGGACAGAGCTTCGGAAACACCATATATTTT. Full variable domain (rest looked up from reference TRBV30 and TRBJ1-3): SQTIHQWPATLVQPVGSPLSLECTVEGTSNPNLYWYRQAAGRGLQLLFYSVGIGQISSEVPQNLSASRPQDRQFILSSKKLLLSDSGFYLCAWSLGQSFGNTIYFGEGSWLTVV.

The gene calls are TRBV5-6 and TRBJ2-5; D is possibly TRBD1 (5 bases). This CDR3 is 13 amino acids long. V dropped 0 bases and J dropped 2 bases, with 5 bases sitting between them. CDR1 is SGHDT, CDR2 YYEEEE, per germline. The CDR3 reads CASSLGQQETQYF. As DNA, the CDR3 is TGTGCCAGCAGCTTGGGACAGCAAGAGACCCAGTACTTC. The whole variable domain, remainder taken from reference TRBV5-6 and TRBJ2-5, is DAGVTQSPTHLIKTRGQQVTLRCSPKSGHDTVSWYQQALGQGPQFIFQYYEEEERQRGNFPDRFSGHQFPNYSSELNVNALLLGDSALYLCASSLGQQETQYFGPGTRLLVL.

Only one count was recorded for this clone. The gene calls are TRBV7-6 and TRBJ2-3; D possibly corresponds to TRBD2 (7 bases). V lost 3 bases and J 2 bases, leaving 27 bases between the germline ends. The length of the CDR3 is 20 residues. The germline CDR1 and CDR2 sequences are SGHVS and FNYEAQ. CDR3 DNA: TGTGCCAGCAGCTTTAAGTTATCGGCGGGGGCCACACTAAACACAGATACGCAGTATTTT. This codes for CASSFKLSAGATLNTDTQYF.

This clone was observed once. The chain recombines TRBV9 with TRBJ2-2; TRBD2 agrees at 8 bases. This CDR3 comprises 14 residues. CDR1 is SGDLS and CDR2 is YYNGEE in the germline V gene. The V segment lost 0 bases and the J segment 6 bases; nucleotides outside the gene matches: 1. The CDR3, as DNA: TGTGCCAGCAGCGTAGAAGCGGGGGCCGGGGAGCTGTTTTTT. Its translation is CASSVEAGAGELFF. Full variable domain (missing parts from reference TRBV9 and TRBJ2-2): DSGVTQTPKHLITATGQRVTLRCSPRSGDLSVYWYQQSLDQGLQFLIQYYNGEERAKGNILERFSAQQFPDLHSELNLSSLELGDSALYFCASSVEAGAGELFFGEGSRLTVL.

The V gene is TRBV11-2, the J gene TRBJ2-5; perhaps TRBD1 as D (6 bases). Trimming pared 5 bases from V and 5 bases from J, leaving 21 bases between. CDR3 length: 16 amino acids. The germline V gene encodes CDR1 SGHAT and CDR2 FQNNGV. The CDR3 sequence is CASSENLQGNRETQYF. DNA of the CDR3: TGTGCCAGCAGCGAAAATCTCCAGGGGAATCGGGAGACCCAGTACTTC.

The chain combines TRBV24-1 with TRBJ2-5; TRBD1 matches 10 bases. V lost 4 bases and J lost 1; bases outside the gene matches: 2. The CDR3 runs to 15 residues. Germline V gene data show CDR1 as KGHDR and CDR2 as SFDVKD. CDR3 in DNA: TGTGCCACCAGTGAGGGACAGGGGCCCCAAGAGACCCAGTACTTC. Residues: CATSEGQGPQETQYF.

The chain employs TRBV5-4 and TRBJ2-1; 11 bases align to TRBD2. This CDR3 contains 15 residues. The germline V gene has CDR1 SGHNT and CDR2 YYREEE (reference sequence). V gave up 0 bases and J gave up 7 bases; unmatched junction bases: 3. The CDR3, as DNA: TGTGCCAGCAGCTTGGGTAGCGGGGGGGCAAATGAGCAGTTCTTC. It translates to CASSLGSGGANEQFF.

This clone was seen just once. The chain uses TRBV5-1 and TRBJ1-4; weak D call: TRBD1 (6 bases). Germline CDR1 and CDR2: SGHRS and YFSETQ. The germline V and J ends were trimmed by 0 bases and 7 bases, with 13 bases remaining between them. The CDR3 sequence is 15 residues long. As DNA, the CDR3 is TGCGCCAGCAGCTTGGCCCGGACAGTGGGTGAAAAACTGTTTTTT. It codes for CASSLARTVGEKLFF.

The V and J genes are TRBV19 and TRBJ1-2; no definite D call. The CDR3 is made up of 12 amino acids. The V end was cut by 5 bases, the J end by 3 bases, with 7 bases between. Germline CDR1 reads LNHDA; CDR2 reads SQIVND (reference sequence). CDR3 in amino acids: CASSLADYGYTF. The CDR3 DNA is TGTGCCAGTAGTTTGGCAGACTATGGCTACACCTTC.

V is TRBV19 and J is TRBJ2-2; 7 nucleotides line up with TRBD2. Trimming cost V 3 bases and J 6 bases; bases outside gene matches: 7. CDR3 length: 15 residues. Germline V gene sequence: CDR1 LNHDA, CDR2 SQIVND (reference sequence). DNA for the CDR3: TGTGCCAGTAGTATGGGTATTAGCGGGCCCGGGGAGCTGTTTTTT. This translates into CASSMGISGPGELFF.

CDR3 in DNA: TGTGCCACCAGTGATTTTGCAGGGTCGGGCGAGCAGTTCTTC. This encodes CATSDFAGSGEQFF. The gene calls are TRBV24-1 and TRBJ2-1, with TRBD1 as a possible D gene (5 bases). CDR3 length equals 14 residues. Trimming cost V 1 base and J 10 bases, with 13 bases left between them. From germline, CDR1 is KGHDR and CDR2 SFDVKD.

The chain employs TRBV4-3 and TRBJ2-3; 10 nucleotides align to TRBD2. Per germline, CDR1 LGHNA and CDR2 YSLEER. CDR3 length: 19 amino acids. Losses at the gene ends were 0 bases for V and 1 base for J; bases not matched to a gene: 10. CDR3 sequence reads: CASSQDLPSLAGGTDTQYF. Here the CDR3 DNA reads TGCGCCAGCAGCCAAGATCTACCCTCCCTAGCGGGGGGCACAGATACGCAGTATTTT.

The genes are TRBV7-2 and TRBJ2-7; tentative D call: TRBD1 (5 bases). CDR1 and CDR2 (germline): SGHTA, FQGNSA. This CDR3 has 15 residues. The germline V and J ends were trimmed by 3 bases and 3 bases, with 15 bases remaining between them. CDR3 protein: CASSLGSGPVYEQYF. DNA for the CDR3: TGTGCCAGCAGCTTGGGATCAGGGCCCGTCTACGAGCAGTACTTC.

This clone showed up just once. The chain carries TRBV7-3 and TRBJ2-1, with D perhaps TRBD1 (6 bases). Trimming removed 5 bases from V and 7 bases from J, with 24 bases in between. This CDR3 region has 17 residues. CDR1 and CDR2 from the germline V gene are SGHTA and FQGTGA. This CDR3 reads CASSPGQPAGVANEQFF. DNA of the CDR3: TGTGCCAGCAGCCCTGGACAGCCTGCTGGGGTTGCTAATGAGCAGTTCTTC.

This chain links TRBV6-4 with TRBJ1-6, with 7 positions matching TRBD1. CDR1 and CDR2 (germline): MRHNA, SNTAGT. Unmatched junction bases numbered 7, after V lost 4 bases and J lost 7 bases. The CDR3 length is 15 residues. DNA of the CDR3: TGTGCCAGCAGTGGTGAGGGGGCGAAGAATTCACCCCTCCACTTT. Its translation is CASSGEGAKNSPLHF.

The genes are TRBV7-2 and TRBJ2-5; no clear D. The ends were cut back, 5 bases at V and 5 bases at J, with 9 bases in the middle. In germline, CDR1 is SGHTA, CDR2 FQGNSA. The CDR3 is made up of 12 amino acids. The DNA of the CDR3 is TGTGCCAGCAGCCCGGTTTCGGAGACCCAGTACTTC. It is translated as CASSPVSETQYF.

The rearrangement joins TRBV5-4 to TRBJ1-2, with unresolved D. This CDR3 contains 12 residues. Trimming took off 1 base at V and 4 bases at J, with 5 bases between the two ends. CDR1 SGHNT and CDR2 YYREEE come from the germline V gene (reference sequence). In nucleotides, the CDR3 is TGTGCCAGCAGCTTGAATAGCTATGGCTACACCTTC. It codes for CASSLNSYGYTF.

This chain connects TRBV18 to TRBJ1-5; perhaps TRBD1 as D (6 bases). CDR1 is KGHSH, CDR2 LQKENI, per germline. Trimming took 3 bases from V and 6 from J, leaving 6 bases between them. This CDR3 has 12 residues. The CDR3: CASSPGAQPQHF. The DNA of the CDR3 is TGTGCCAGCTCACCGGGGGCTCAGCCCCAGCATTTT.

This chain links TRBV4-1 with TRBJ1-2, with 9 bases aligning to TRBD1. J gave up 7 bases and V 1 base, and 7 bases lay outside the gene matches. The CDR3 consists of 15 residues. The V gene's germline CDR1 is MGHRA and CDR2 YSYEKL. The CDR3: CASSQVGGQGFGYTF. The CDR3 DNA reads as TGCGCCAGCAGCCAAGTAGGGGGACAGGGTTTTGGCTACACCTTC.

Points on this clone: This sample includes further DNA sequences coding for the same CDR3. The rearrangement joins TRBV6-5 to TRBJ2-7; TRBD1 might be the D (6 bases). CDR1 and CDR2 (germline): MNHEY, SVGAGI. CDR3 length: 13 amino acids. Trimming took 3 bases from V and 4 from J, leaving 10 bases between them. As DNA, the CDR3 is TGTGCCAGCAGTTATTTACAGGGTTACGAGCAGTACTTC. Translating it yields CASSYLQGYEQYF.

The V and J genes are TRBV30 and TRBJ2-7; no definite D call. Germline CDR1 is GTSNPN and CDR2 is SVGIG (reference sequence). The CDR3 is 12 residues long. V was trimmed by 5 bases and J by 0 bases, leaving 8 bases between them. For the CDR3, the DNA is TGTGCCTGGTGTACAAGCTCCTACGAGCAGTACTTC. Residues: CAWCTSSYEQYF.

This clone was picked up a small number of times. V gene TRBV6-4 combines with J gene TRBJ1-5; D is unresolved. Germline CDR1 MRHNA, CDR2 SNTAGT. V lost 5 bases, J lost 7 bases, and 12 bases lay in between. This CDR3 has 13 residues. CDR3 residues: CASSPSESQPQHF. In DNA, the CDR3 is TGTGCCAGCAGTCCATCCGAGTCGCAGCCCCAGCATTTT.

The chain couples TRBV28 to TRBJ1-2; the match to TRBD1 covers 9 bases. The CDR3 contains 14 residues. J gave up 7 bases and V 6 bases, and 9 bases lay outside the gene matches. Germline CDR1 and CDR2: MDHEN and SYDVKM. The CDR3 region has the DNA TGTGCCAGCAGGCAGGACAGGGGCGGAGGTGGCTACACCTTC. It yields the protein CASRQDRGGGGYTF.

The V and J genes are TRBV25-1 and TRBJ2-3; tentatively, D is TRBD1 (5 bases). Trimming removed 7 bases from V and 9 bases from J, with 8 bases in between. The CDR3 is 10 amino acids. CDR1 is MGHDK, CDR2 SYGVNS, per germline. The DNA for the CDR3 is TGTGCCAGCAAGGGGCAGACGCAGTATTTT. Translation: CASKGQTQYF.

This chain connects TRBV28 to TRBJ2-4; 7 nucleotides line up with TRBD1. This CDR3 region has 17 residues. Trimming at V came to 6 bases and at J to 0 bases, leaving 11 bases not matched to a gene. CDR1 MDHEN and CDR2 SYDVKM come from the germline V gene. The CDR3 is CASRPQGTALAKNIQYF. The CDR3, as DNA: TGTGCCAGCAGGCCCCAAGGGACAGCACTAGCCAAAAACATTCAGTACTTC.

The rearrangement joins TRBV6-2 or TRBV6-3 to TRBJ2-7, with 14 bases lining up with TRBD2. After removal of 4 bases from V and 2 bases from J, the junction contained 16 bases not matched to a gene. Germline loops: CDR1 MNHEY, CDR2 SVGEGT. The CDR3 length is 20 residues. CDR3 residues: CASSSSYSTSGGAVTYEQYF. CDR3 DNA: TGTGCCAGCAGTTCCTCCTACTCGACTAGCGGGGGGGCCGTTACCTACGAGCAGTACTTC.

The gene calls are TRBV3-1 (or the pseudogene TRBV3-2) and TRBJ2-3; D not certain. The CDR3 sequence is 15 residues long. With 4 bases removed from V and 4 bases from J, the gap between germline ends came to 15 bases. Germline loops: CDR1 LGHDT, CDR2 YNNKEL (reference sequence). CDR3 loop: CASSLPPPRSDTQYF. CDR3 sequence (DNA): TGTGCCAGCAGCCTCCCCCCCCCGAGGTCAGATACGCAGTATTTT.

This clone was recorded once. The rearrangement uses TRBV2 and TRBJ1-6; D possibly corresponds to TRBD1 (5 bases). Germline CDR1 reads SNHLY; CDR2 reads FYNNEI. V shed 7 bases and J shed 0 bases, with 13 bases lying between them. The CDR3 spans 16 residues. As DNA, the CDR3 is TGTGCCAGCAAGAGCAGGGCGAGCTCCTATAATTCACCCCTCCACTTT. Translated, it gives CASKSRASSYNSPLHF.